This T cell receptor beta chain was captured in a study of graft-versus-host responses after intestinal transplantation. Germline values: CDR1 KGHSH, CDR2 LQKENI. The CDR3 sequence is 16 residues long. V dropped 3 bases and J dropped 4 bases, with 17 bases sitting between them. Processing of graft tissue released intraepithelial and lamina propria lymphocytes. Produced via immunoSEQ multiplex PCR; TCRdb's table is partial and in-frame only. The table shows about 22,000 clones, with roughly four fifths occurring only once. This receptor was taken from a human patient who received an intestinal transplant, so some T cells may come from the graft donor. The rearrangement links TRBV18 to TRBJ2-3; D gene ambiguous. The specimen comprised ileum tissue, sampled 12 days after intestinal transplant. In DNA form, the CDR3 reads TGTGCCAGCTCACCCCTAGACGTCCCCACATCAGATACGCAGTATTTT. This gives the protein CASSPLDVPTSDTQYF.